This TCR beta chain comes out of a study of PD-1 blockade in classical Hodgkin lymphoma. Time point here: cycle 4 day 1 (C4D1), after 5 to 7 weeks of nivolumab. Every patient was affected by relapse after autologous stem cell transplantation, while exposure to brentuximab vedotin was not uniform. Measured with immunoSEQ multiplex PCR; TCRdb has only the in-frame clones, and not every one. The sample contains tens of thousands of clones, around 78% of which appear only once. From germline, CDR1 is LGHNA and CDR2 YNFKEQ. The CDR3 runs to 17 residues. The V end was cut by 0 bases, the J end by 0 bases, with 11 bases between.

The genes are TRBV4-2 and TRBJ1-4, with D perhaps matching TRBD1 (6 bases). The sequencing used peripheral blood mononuclear cells (PBMCs), collected before the fourth cycle of nivolumab. The origin of this receptor is a human donor with classical Hodgkin lymphoma. CDR3 loop: CASSQDYRESTNEKLFF. The CDR3, as DNA: TGTGCCAGCAGCCAAGATTACAGGGAGTCAACTAATGAAAAACTGTTTTTT.